This T cell receptor beta chain comes out of a study of CD8 T cells in ankylosing spondylitis. This clonotype was seen a handful of times. Its antigen is still unknown. V was pared by 0 bases and J by 2 bases, with 10 bases between. The CDR3 is 15 residues long. Per the germline V gene, CDR1 is SGHTA and CDR2 is FQGTGA. Quantitative 5'-RACE with molecular barcodes was used to make the TCR beta libraries. TCRdb re-called the 5' RACE reads with MiXCR, one entry per CDR3 protein. The data contain about 440,000 distinct CDR3 sequences, about a sixth of them singletons. Study-level findings and limits: Several of the motif variants were reported before in synovial fluid and blood from reactive arthritis. Typical of ankylosing spondylitis blood, it appeared, was a TCR beta motif of fewer than 10 highly homologous variants. Clones tied to disease were said to be significantly enriched in matched ankylosing spondylitis synovial fluid.

This TCR derives from a male donor with ankylosing spondylitis. The chain uses TRBV7-3 and TRBJ1-1; tentatively, D is TRBD1 (5 bases). The sequenced material came from blood, either unsorted or a sorted T cell fraction (not recorded which). This CDR3 is CASSLTGQGNTEAFF. CDR3 bases: TGTGCCAGCAGCTTAACGGGGCAGGGTAACACTGAAGCTTTCTTT.